This TCR beta chain was found in a study of CD8+CD57+ T cells in acquired aplastic anemia. Study overall: Average DNA yield from sorted CD4+ and CD8+ cells was approximately 3 ug. Study-wide results and caveats: Sharing between patients and controls was observed for around 27 CD8+ CDR3 sequences.

This clonotype was recorded a few times. Its antigen is unidentified. Losses at the gene ends were 6 bases for V and 8 bases for J; bases not matched to a gene: 13. CDR3 length: 15 amino acids. Profiling that covered TCR beta VDJ and CDR3 relied on genomic DNA as its template. In TCRdb, the reads were re-called with MiXCR into one record per CDR3 protein. The sample has approximately 270,000 distinct CDR3 sequences, 45% to 70% seen once. The chain joins TRBV12-3 or TRBV12-4 to TRBJ2-1; 7 bases align to TRBD2. The receptor was isolated from a human donor with severe aplastic anemia or a healthy control (not recorded which). What was sequenced was sorted CD4+, CD8+, or CD8+CD57+ T cells (not recorded which) from PBMCs. As DNA, the CDR3 is TGTGCCAGCAGCAATAGGGACTATCAGCTCGATGAGCAGTTCTTC. Protein sequence: CASSNRDYQLDEQFF.